This TCR beta chain is from a study of tumor-infiltrating lymphocytes in primary liver carcinoma. CDR1 and CDR2 from the germline V gene are SGHAT and FQNNGV. CDR3 length: 12 residues. TCR beta cDNA was prepared out of around 460 ng total RNA by means of a constant-region primer. Libraries covering TCR beta were generated through three nested multiplex PCR rounds (using a slightly modified ARM-PCR). Researchers ran the first two PCR rounds for roughly 10 cycles each with TRBV1-TRBV30 forward primers and a C-beta reverse primer. One entry per CDR3 protein, called by TCRdb with MiXCR from the multiplex PCR reads. The table shows about 20,000 distinct CDR3 sequences, with roughly three quarters occurring only once. From around 18-30 mg of unsorted bulk tissue, DNA and RNA were co-extracted together. With respect to this clonotype: A junction boundary mismatches the germline segment, possibly from a read error.

This receptor was obtained from a woman younger than 45 with primary liver carcinoma and hepatitis B virus infection. Source material: liver tumor tissue from sampling region 4. Noted subset: tumor region T4, right-lateral pole. The V and J genes are TRBV11-2 and TRBJ2-5; no clear D gene. CDR3 region: CASSLGLEAQYF. As DNA, the CDR3 is TGTGCAAGCAGCTTAGGGTTAGAGGCCCAATACTTC. Variable domain in full (rest from reference TRBV11-2 and TRBJ2-5): EAGVAQSPRYKIIEKRQSVAFWCNPISGHATLYWYQQILGQGPKLLIQFQNNGVVDDSQLPKDRFSAERLKGVDSTLKIQPAKLEDSAVYLCASSLGLEAQYFGPGTRLLVL.